One and the same sample provided the 31 T cell receptor beta chains below, sequenced in a study of shared clonotypes between healthy human individuals. The naive CD8 subset, CD45RO-negative cells positively selected for CCR7, excluded terminally differentiated effector memory CD45RA+ cells. The repertoire was sequenced with immunoSEQ multiplex PCR; TCRdb's copy has only in-frame clones and lacks some. The repertoire has roughly 2,000,000 clones, about 95% of them found once; the top ten carry 1.2%. Sequencing was done on a sample of naive CD8+ T cells sorted from blood. The receptors here all came from a man aged 18 to 30 in good health.

The chain is built from TRBV28 and TRBJ1-1, with D hard to call. The CDR3 has 10 amino acids. Trimming cost V 6 bases and J 7 bases, with 6 bases left between them. The V gene's germline CDR1 is MDHEN and CDR2 SYDVKM. CDR3 residues: CASSGLEAFF. Here the CDR3 DNA reads TGTGCCAGCAGCGGACTTGAAGCTTTCTTT.

The V gene is TRBV28, the J gene TRBJ1-1, with D possibly TRBD1 on 6 matching bases. The germline V gene encodes CDR1 MDHEN and CDR2 SYDVKM. This CDR3 has 18 amino acids. V gave up 5 bases and J gave up 0 bases, with 22 bases separating them. The DNA of the CDR3 is TGTGCCAGCAGTATCCTCTCCGGGACAACCGACATGAACACTGAAGCTTTCTTT. Its protein product is CASSILSGTTDMNTEAFF. Filled out from reference TRBV28 and TRBJ1-1, the complete variable domain reads DVKVTQSSRYLVKRTGEKVFLECVQDMDHENMFWYRQDPGLGLRLIYFSYDVKMKEKGDIPEGYSVSREKKERFSLILESASTNQTSMYLCASSILSGTTDMNTEAFFGQGTRLTVV.

The rearrangement links TRBV4-1 to TRBJ1-5; 7 positions agree with TRBD1. The CDR3 is 15 amino acids. The V segment lost 0 bases and the J segment 6 bases; nucleotides outside the gene matches: 5. Germline V gives CDR1 MGHRA, CDR2 YSYEKL. The CDR3 is CASSQEDRVGQPQHF. As DNA, the CDR3 is TGCGCCAGCAGCCAAGAAGACAGGGTTGGTCAGCCCCAGCATTTT.

The J gene is TRBJ2-1, the V gene TRBV27, with TRBD2 matching over 10 bases. V was pared by 6 bases and J by 5 bases, with 7 bases of the junction left unmatched. CDR3 length equals 15 residues. CDR1 MNHEY and CDR2 SMNVEV come from the germline V gene (reference sequence). The CDR3 is CASRITSGANNEQFF. The CDR3 DNA is TGTGCCAGCAGAATTACTAGCGGGGCAAACAATGAGCAGTTCTTC.

As for this clone: Additional DNA sequences in this sample encode the identical CDR3. The V and J genes are TRBV5-8 and TRBJ1-5; D unclear. CDR1 and CDR2 from the germline V gene are SGHTS and YDEGEE. The CDR3 is made up of 11 amino acids. Trimming stripped 1 base from V and 7 bases from J, with 3 bases between. The CDR3 spells CASSLNQPQHF. The CDR3 coding sequence is TGTGCCAGCAGCTTGAACCAGCCCCAGCATTTT.

The chain is built from TRBV7-3 and TRBJ2-3; D is possibly TRBD1 (6 bases). The germline gives CDR1 SGHTA, CDR2 FQGTGA. Deletions cut 2 bases from V and 4 bases from J, with 10 bases between. There are 14 residues in the CDR3. CDR3 sequence (DNA): TGTGCCAGCAGCTTATTCCCAGGGGCAGATACGCAGTATTTT. The encoded protein is CASSLFPGADTQYF.

The V and J genes are TRBV9 and TRBJ1-1; TRBD1 agrees at 8 bases. The CDR3 runs 12 residues. V dropped 3 bases and J dropped 5; count of bases not matched to a gene: 0. Germline V gene lookup returns CDR1 SGDLS and CDR2 YYNGEE. The CDR3 nucleotides are TGTGCCAGCAGCGACAGGGGGACTGAAGCTTTCTTT. Translation: CASSDRGTEAFF.

In its sample, this clone was seen once. V usage is TRBV4-2 and J usage is TRBJ1-5; D is unresolved. CDR1 LGHNA and CDR2 YNFKEQ come from the germline V gene. The CDR3 extends over 14 amino acids. The V end lost 0 bases, the J end lost 2 bases, and 5 bases lay between the germline ends. The CDR3 loop is CASSQDSGNQPQHF. CDR3 bases: TGTGCCAGCAGCCAAGACAGTGGCAATCAGCCCCAGCATTTT.

Notes on this clone: This sample also contains other DNA sequences that code for the same CDR3. The gene calls are TRBV27 and TRBJ2-1; 9 bases are a match to TRBD2. Germline CDR1 and CDR2: MNHEY and SMNVEV (reference sequence). The CDR3 extends over 15 amino acids. Trimming cost V 3 bases and J 3 bases; bases outside gene matches: 3. In nucleotides, the CDR3 is TGTGCCAGCAGTTTCAGTAGCGGGAGCTACAATGAGCAGTTCTTC. It encodes CASSFSSGSYNEQFF.

This sequence joins TRBV4-3 and TRBJ1-1; TRBD1 is a possible D gene (5 bases). This CDR3 spans 12 amino acids. Germline V gives CDR1 LGHNA, CDR2 YSLEER. Between the trimmed V and J ends, which lost 3 bases and 4 bases, there was a span of 6 bases. The CDR3 DNA follows: TGCGCCAGCAGCCAGGGGCTCACTGAAGCTTTCTTT. This translates into CASSQGLTEAFF.

This clone was seen just once. V gene TRBV13 combines with J gene TRBJ2-7, with 8 bases lining up with TRBD2. The length of the CDR3 is 16 residues. Per germline, CDR1 PRHDT and CDR2 FYEKMQ (reference sequence). V was pared by 3 bases and J by 7 bases, with 14 bases of the junction left unmatched. The CDR3 nucleotides are TGTGCCAGCAGCTTGCTATCAACTAGCGGCCCCAGGGAGCAGTACTTC. As protein: CASSLLSTSGPREQYF.

As regards this clone: This sample also contains other DNA sequences that code for the same CDR3. The chain carries TRBV7-9 and TRBJ1-6; D unclear. The germline CDR1 and CDR2 sequences are SEHNR and FQNEAQ (reference sequence). The CDR3 loop spans 12 amino acids. Trimming cost V 3 bases and J 8 bases, with 5 bases left between them. This chain's CDR3 is CASSFGDSPLHF. The CDR3 nucleotides read TGTGCCAGCAGCTTCGGAGATTCACCCCTCCACTTT.

With regard to this clone: Other DNA sequences from this sample encode an identical CDR3 as well. The V gene is TRBV4-1, the J gene TRBJ1-1, with a tentative D call TRBD1 (5 bases). V shed 1 base and J shed 0 bases, with 9 bases lying between them. The CDR3 extends over 15 amino acids. The germline CDR1 and CDR2 sequences are MGHRA and YSYEKL. The CDR3 reads CASSQGQGLNTEAFF. Here the CDR3 DNA reads TGCGCCAGCAGCCAAGGGCAGGGCTTGAACACTGAAGCTTTCTTT.

This clone came up once. The chain recombines TRBV28 with TRBJ1-1; D is undetermined. Trimming stripped 6 bases from V and 0 bases from J, with 8 bases between. The CDR3 sequence is 13 residues long. In germline, CDR1 is MDHEN, CDR2 SYDVKM. The CDR3: CASRDTLNTEAFF. CDR3 sequence (DNA): TGTGCCAGCAGAGACACATTGAACACTGAAGCTTTCTTT.

The CDR3 is CASSPQDRETQYF. CDR3 sequence (DNA): TGTGCCAGCAGCCCCCAGGACAGAGAGACCCAGTACTTC. The rearrangement links TRBV7-9 to TRBJ2-5, with TRBD1 as a possible D gene (6 bases). The V gene lost 5 bases and the J gene lost 4 bases, with 11 bases spanning the gap. This CDR3 contains 13 residues. CDR1 and CDR2 from the germline V gene are SEHNR and FQNEAQ (reference sequence).

This clone appeared once. The sample holds other DNA sequences that translate to the same CDR3. The chain couples TRBV9 to TRBJ2-1; no firm D call. CDR1 is SGDLS, CDR2 YYNGEE, per germline. Trimming stripped 2 bases from V and 3 bases from J, with 6 bases between. The CDR3 sequence is 13 residues long. CDR3 coding DNA: TGTGCCAGCAGCGTTGGGATCTACAATGAGCAGTTCTTC. Protein: CASSVGIYNEQFF. Using reference TRBV9 and TRBJ2-1 for the parts outside the CDR3, the full variable domain is DSGVTQTPKHLITATGQRVTLRCSPRSGDLSVYWYQQSLDQGLQFLIQYYNGEERAKGNILERFSAQQFPDLHSELNLSSLELGDSALYFCASSVGIYNEQFFGPGTRLTVL.

This chain joins TRBV29-1 and TRBJ2-5; D gene uncertain. This CDR3 spans 15 amino acids. Germline lookup yields CDR1 SQVTM and CDR2 ANQGSEA. The V and J ends lost 3 bases and 5 bases respectively, with 19 bases between them. In DNA, the CDR3 is TGCAGCGTTGATCCAGGCGACGGACCAAGGGAGACCCAGTACTTC. As protein: CSVDPGDGPRETQYF.

The rearrangement joins TRBV9 to TRBJ2-1; D uncertain. Trimming cost V 0 bases and J 9 bases, with 13 bases left between them. This CDR3 is built from 14 residues. Germline CDR1 and CDR2: SGDLS and YYNGEE. CDR3 protein: CASSVADRNGEQFF. CDR3 sequence (DNA): TGTGCCAGCAGCGTAGCCGACCGGAATGGTGAGCAGTTCTTC.

The chain carries TRBV5-8 and TRBJ2-1, with 11 bases matching TRBD2. Trimming took 4 bases from V and 5 from J; bases not matched to a gene: 2. The CDR3 spans 14 residues. Germline CDR1 is SGHTS and CDR2 is YDEGEE. Written as DNA, the CDR3 is TGTGCCAGCAGCCCGGGACTAGCGGACAATGAGCAGTTCTTC. This gives the protein CASSPGLADNEQFF.

This clone was observed a single time. The chain carries TRBV9 and TRBJ1-3; D gene unclear. Trimming cost V 0 bases and J 4 bases, with 11 bases left between them. CDR1 SGDLS and CDR2 YYNGEE come from the germline V gene. The CDR3 consists of 15 residues. This chain's CDR3 is CASSVGEGAGNTIYF. DNA of the CDR3: TGTGCCAGCAGCGTAGGGGAGGGTGCCGGAAACACCATATATTTT.

The chain is built from TRBV27 and TRBJ2-7, with 14 bases identical to TRBD2. V shed 4 bases and J 5 bases; nucleotides not matched to a gene: 7. Per germline, CDR1 MNHEY and CDR2 SMNVEV (reference sequence). The length of the CDR3 is 16 residues. In DNA form, the CDR3 reads TGTGCCAGCAGTTCAGGGACTAGCGGGAGTGGGAACGAGCAGTACTTC. The encoded protein is CASSSGTSGSGNEQYF.

V usage is TRBV2 and J usage is TRBJ2-3; maybe TRBD2 (6 bases). V lost 2 bases and J 5 bases, leaving 11 bases between the germline ends. The CDR3 extends over 14 amino acids. Germline CDR1 SNHLY, CDR2 FYNNEI. CDR3 sequence (DNA): TGTGCCAGCAGTGAAAGGGGAGGCGGAGATACGCAGTATTTT. Amino acids: CASSERGGGDTQYF.

The genes are TRBV5-5 and TRBJ2-5; D ambiguous. V gave up 4 bases and J gave up 1 base, with 14 bases separating them. The CDR3 covers 15 residues. CDR1 and CDR2 (germline): SGHKS, YYEKEE (reference sequence). CDR3 in amino acids: CASSPPPQIQETQYF. DNA of the CDR3: TGTGCCAGCAGCCCCCCGCCACAGATCCAAGAGACCCAGTACTTC. Combining the CDR3 with reference TRBV5-5 and TRBJ2-5 gives the whole variable domain DAGVTQSPTHLIKTRGQQVTLRCSPISGHKSVSWYQQVLGQGPQFIFQYYEKEERGRGNFPDRFSARQFPNYSSELNVNALLLGDSALYLCASSPPPQIQETQYFGPGTRLLVL.

The chain recombines TRBV25-1 with TRBJ1-1; no reliable D call. From germline, CDR1 is MGHDK and CDR2 SYGVNS. The CDR3 covers 13 residues. The germline V and J ends were trimmed by 8 bases and 1 base, with 11 bases remaining between them. DNA of the CDR3: TGTGCCAGCGGAGAGGAGGCGAACACTGAAGCTTTCTTT. This gives the protein CASGEEANTEAFF.

The CDR3: CASGGLGAPTEAFF. Here the CDR3 DNA reads TGTGCCAGCGGGGGTCTGGGGGCGCCCACTGAAGCTTTCTTT. The chain is built from TRBV6-6 and TRBJ1-1, with D tentatively TRBD1 (6 bases). This CDR3 contains 14 residues. The V end lost 8 bases, the J end lost 4 bases, and 17 bases lay between the germline ends. The V gene's germline CDR1 is MNHNY and CDR2 SVGAGI (reference sequence).

This sequence joins TRBV6-4 and TRBJ2-1, with TRBD2 identical over 11 bases. The J segment lost 0 bases and the V segment lost 3 bases, leaving 4 bases of the junction unmatched. The CDR3 loop spans 17 amino acids. Germline V gene sequence: CDR1 MRHNA, CDR2 SNTAGT. The chain's CDR3 is CASSDTSGGSSYNEQFF. The CDR3 DNA follows: TGTGCCAGCAGTGATACTAGCGGGGGAAGCTCCTACAATGAGCAGTTCTTC.

V gene TRBV5-6 combines with J gene TRBJ1-2, with D hard to call. Germline CDR1 and CDR2: SGHDT and YYEEEE. V lost 1 base and J 4 bases, leaving 14 bases between the germline ends. The CDR3 has 15 residues. CDR3 loop: CASSLWESGFYGYTF. The CDR3 region has the DNA TGTGCCAGCAGCTTGTGGGAGTCTGGCTTCTATGGCTACACCTTC. Drawing the rest from reference TRBV5-6 and TRBJ1-2, the complete variable domain is DAGVTQSPTHLIKTRGQQVTLRCSPKSGHDTVSWYQQALGQGPQFIFQYYEEEERQRGNFPDRFSGHQFPNYSSELNVNALLLGDSALYLCASSLWESGFYGYTFGSGTRLTVV.

This chain links TRBV10-3 with TRBJ1-1, with 9 bases lining up with TRBD1. The CDR3 runs to 16 residues. Germline V lookup: CDR1 ENHRY, CDR2 SYGVKD. V was clipped by 3 bases and J by 0 bases; unmatched bases: 5. The CDR3 DNA sequence: TGTGCCATCAGTGATAACAGGGGGCTGGTGAACACTGAAGCTTTCTTT. It translates to CAISDNRGLVNTEAFF.

The chain uses TRBV7-9 and TRBJ2-1; 8 nucleotides line up with TRBD1. The germline V gene has CDR1 SEHNR and CDR2 FQNEAQ (reference sequence). The CDR3 length is 15 residues. V lost 5 bases to trimming and J lost 3 bases; unmatched junction nucleotides: 6. This CDR3 is CASSPEGQDYNEQFF. DNA of the CDR3: TGTGCCAGCAGCCCAGAGGGACAGGACTACAATGAGCAGTTCTTC.

V and J are TRBV27 and TRBJ2-7; either TRBD1 or TRBD2 may fit D (5 bases each). This CDR3 spans 14 amino acids. V lost 8 bases and J 4 bases, leaving 18 bases between the germline ends. CDR1 is MNHEY and CDR2 is SMNVEV in the germline V gene (reference sequence). The CDR3 reads CASSPGAGLYEQYF. Written as DNA, the CDR3 is TGTGCCAGCTCCCCCGGGGCAGGTCTTTACGAGCAGTACTTC.

The rearrangement joins TRBV10-2 to TRBJ1-5, with 7 bases that match TRBD1. V was clipped by 2 bases and J by 6 bases; unmatched bases: 4. Germline V lookup: CDR1 WSHSY, CDR2 SAAADI. This CDR3 is 14 amino acids long. The CDR3 is CASSEMPGGQPQHF. Here the CDR3 DNA reads TGCGCCAGCAGTGAGATGCCAGGGGGTCAGCCCCAGCATTTT.